The subject of this entry is one TCR beta chain. The antigen is undetermined. CDR1 is MDHEN and CDR2 is SYDVKM in the germline V gene. This CDR3 contains 13 residues. The V end was cut by 6 bases, the J end by 4 bases, with 12 bases between. This PCR relied on a set of 60 Vbeta primers and 13 Jbeta primers. Clones were sequenced by immunoSEQ multiplex PCR, and TCRdb holds only the in-frame ones, with some missing. This table holds over 110,000 clones, 60% to 85% found once. The source of the sample is a study of cytomegalovirus exposure and HLA in healthy donors. Study in general: HLA-typed donors were the source of tens of millions of unique TCRs, which an early data release held. Caucasian-associated ancestry cluster membership applied to about 77% of several hundred genotyped donors. Findings of the study overall: Earlier findings revealed that most TCR beta V segments proved productive either about 87% or about 30% of the time. While the bulk of TCR sequences proved rare, some public TCRs turned up in many donors.

The V and J genes are TRBV28 and TRBJ1-2, with D uncertain. The origin of this receptor is a man aged 18 to 35 in good health and CMV-seronegative. The specimen was PBMCs. As DNA, the CDR3 is TGTGCCAGCAGAATAGCCTCTAGCTATGGCTACACCTTC. Translating gives CASRIASSYGYTF.